This entry features one TCR beta chain sequence. V gave up 4 bases and J gave up 4 bases, with 11 bases separating them. CDR3 size: 14 residues. The germline V gene has CDR1 KGHSY and CDR2 FQNENV. Data came from immunoSEQ multiplex PCR; TCRdb stores just in-frame clones and leaves some out. This table holds tens of thousands of clones, under 95% found once. This sample was included in a study of OX40 agonist ivuxolimab in advanced cancers. The rearrangement uses TRBV16 and TRBJ1-5; D gene unclear. The receptor was isolated from an adult with an advanced solid tumor such as melanoma, head and neck, liver or kidney cancer. The sequenced sample was CD4+ or CD8+ T cells sorted from blood, obtained in a trial of the OX40 agonist ivuxolimab. Here the CDR3 reads CASSPGPPNQPQHF. The DNA of the CDR3 is TGTGCCAGCAGCCCGGGCCCGCCGAATCAGCCCCAGCATTTT.